This entry features one T cell receptor (beta chain) sequence. This entry comes from a study of blood T cells in healthy people across ages. From germline, CDR1 is SGHTA and CDR2 FQGTGA. The V gene lost 5 bases and the J gene lost 3 bases, with 13 bases spanning the gap. The CDR3 loop spans 14 amino acids. Through a sample-barcoded 5' primer and a J-beta primer mix, a second PCR was run for 7 to 11 cycles. In TCRdb, the 5' RACE reads were re-called with MiXCR into one record per CDR3 protein. The data show some 850,000 distinct CDR3 sequences, 20% to 30% seen once. The same specimen was also included in a second study, on T cells of mothers and their children. According to that study: Slightly higher but non-significant overlap marked related mother-child pairs versus unrelated pairs.

The chain couples TRBV7-3 to TRBJ1-1; D uncertain. Sequences were obtained from blood. This clonotype originated in a boy under 18 in good health. CDR3 region: CASSKYPGDTEAFF. The DNA of the CDR3 is TGTGCCAGCAGCAAGTACCCGGGTGACACTGAAGCTTTCTTT.